What follows are 3 T cell receptor beta chains derived from one specimen sequenced in a study of T cells in Graves' hyperthyroidism and ophthalmopathy. RNA transcripts served as the template for amplifying TCR beta CDR3 regions. The HTBI primer set served for first-round RT-PCR of the TCR CDR3. In TCRdb, the multiplex PCR reads were re-called with MiXCR into one record per CDR3 protein. This repertoire shows 700,000 to 850,000 distinct CDR3 sequences, roughly a third found once; its top ten account for roughly 30%. Material: blood. All receptors derive from a woman aged 40 to 49 with Graves' hyperthyroidism.

J is TRBJ2-5 and V is TRBV29-1, with a tentative D call TRBD1 (7 bases). The CDR3 totals 15 residues. Looked up from germline, CDR1 is SQVTM and CDR2 is ANQGSEA. V shed 5 bases and J shed 5 bases, with 21 bases lying between them. CDR3 DNA sequence: TGCAGCGTTCCGAAGGGGGCGGGATTTCAGGAGACCCAGTACTTC. Translating gives CSVPKGAGFQETQYF.

The chain employs TRBV6-5 and TRBJ1-3; a weak D match, TRBD1 (5 bases). Per germline, CDR1 MNHEY and CDR2 SVGAGI. This CDR3 has 13 residues. V gave up 5 bases and J gave up 7 bases, with 12 bases separating them. For the CDR3, the DNA is TGTGCCAGCAGTCCCCAGGGTCGGAACACCATATATTTT. It specifies CASSPQGRNTIYF.

This clonotype has at least ten counts. This chain joins TRBV7-2 and TRBJ1-2; no clear D. Trimming shortened V by 1 base and J by 5 bases, and 8 bases separated the two germline ends. The germline V gene has CDR1 SGHTA and CDR2 FQGNSA. The CDR3 totals 13 residues. This CDR3 reads CASSLGGTYGYTF. The CDR3 nucleotides are TGTGCCAGCAGCTTAGGAGGCACGTATGGCTACACCTTC.